The 15 T cell receptor beta chains below all came from one sample that was sequenced in a study of tumor-infiltrating lymphocytes in primary liver carcinoma. From about 19-30 mg of unsorted bulk tissue, DNA and RNA were co-extracted together. Priming with a constant-region primer yielded TCR beta cDNA from about 510 ng total RNA. Libraries covering TCR beta were generated through three nested multiplex PCR rounds (using a slightly modified ARM-PCR). The opening two PCR rounds, around 11 cycles each, paired TRBV1-TRBV30 forward primers with a C-beta reverse primer. TCRdb redid the calling of the multiplex PCR reads with MiXCR, one entry per CDR3 protein. Among 75,000 to 90,000 distinct CDR3 sequences listed, around 70% were seen once. Source material: liver tumor tissue from sampling region 1. Subset given: tumor region T1, superior pole. All receptors derive from a man aged 35 to 55 with primary liver carcinoma and hepatitis B virus infection.

The chain uses TRBV29-1 and TRBJ2-1; D is ambiguous. Trimming left V 3 bases short and J 10 bases short, with 13 bases between. CDR1 and CDR2 from the germline V gene are SQVTM and ANQGSEA. The CDR3 length is 12 residues. The CDR3 DNA is TGCAGCGTTGATCTGGAATCCAAAGAGCAGTTCTTC. It encodes CSVDLESKEQFF.

V usage is TRBV2 and J usage is TRBJ1-5; 7 positions agree with TRBD1. The CDR3 has 14 amino acids. The V segment lost 5 bases and the J segment 4 bases; nucleotides outside the gene matches: 5. The germline CDR1 and CDR2 sequences are SNHLY and FYNNEI. The CDR3: CASSPSDRNQPQHF. The CDR3 DNA sequence: TGTGCCAGCAGTCCTTCGGACAGGAATCAGCCCCAGCATTTT.

Points on this clonotype: A much more abundant neighbour one base away suggests this may be a read error. The gene calls are TRBV7-9 and TRBJ2-7; D might be TRBD1 or TRBD2, each matching 5 bases. The CDR3 sequence is 15 residues long. Germline CDR1 SEHNR, CDR2 FQNEAQ (reference sequence). The CDR3 DNA is TGTGCCAGCAACTTAGCCCGGGACCGTACCTACGAGCAGTACTTC. Translation gives CASNLARDRTYEQYF.

On this clonotype: Being one base from a much bigger clone, this may be a read error. The chain recombines TRBV6-4 with TRBJ2-2; D unclear. The CDR3 spans 13 residues. Germline-derived CDR1 and CDR2 are MRHNA and SNTAGT. The CDR3 coding sequence is TGTACCAGCAGTGACTCGGACACCGGGGAGCTGTTTTTT. Translated, it gives CTSSDSDTGELFF.

With regard to this clonotype: Here the CDR3 omits its conserved ending phenylalanine or tryptophan, so a read error is the likely source. The chain combines TRBV29-1 with TRBJ2-1; 8 bases line up with TRBD2. Germline V gene lookup returns CDR1 SQVTM and CDR2 ANQGSEA. V lost 5 bases and J lost 0; bases outside the gene matches: 3. The CDR3 has 14 residues. DNA for the CDR3: TGCAGCGTTCGGCTAGCGGGCTCCTACAATGAGCAGTTCTTA. Translated, it gives CSVRLAGSYNEQFL.

This chain uses TRBV13 with TRBJ1-2, with unresolved D. Germline CDR1 reads PRHDT; CDR2 reads FYEKMQ (reference sequence). The CDR3 has 12 amino acids. V was trimmed by 2 bases and J by 8 bases, leaving 9 bases between them. The CDR3 DNA is TGTGCCAGCAGCTTAATCATGGCGGGCTACACCTTC. Amino acid sequence: CASSLIMAGYTF.

Concerning this clonotype: The junction differs from germline at one of its ends, possibly a read error. The V gene is TRBV4-1, the J gene TRBJ2-7, with 7 bases matching TRBD2. The CDR3 spans 17 residues. Germline-derived CDR1 and CDR2 are MGHRA and YSYEKL. CDR3 DNA sequence: TGCTCCAGCAGCCTTTACCCTAGCGGAGGCGGCTCCTTCGAGCAGTACTTC. It encodes CSSSLYPSGGGSFEQYF.

Comment on this clonotype: A much larger clonotype is one base distant, so this may be a read error. The V and J genes are TRBV5-1 and TRBJ2-4; maybe TRBD1 (5 bases). Germline V lookup: CDR1 SGHRS, CDR2 YFSETQ. CDR3 size: 14 residues. CDR3 protein: CASSFGQGEKIQYF. DNA for the CDR3: TGCGCCAGCAGCTTCGGTCAGGGCGAAAAGATTCAGTACTTC.

This clonotype appeared a few times. This may arise from a read error, as a much more abundant clone is one base away. The chain couples TRBV14 to TRBJ2-3; no reliable D call. From germline, CDR1 is SGHDN and CDR2 FVKESK. This CDR3 is 13 amino acids long. The ends were cut back, 2 bases at V and 3 bases at J, with 6 bases in the middle. CDR3 loop: CASSQLRTDTQYF. The CDR3 DNA reads TGTGCCAGCAGCCAACTTCGGACAGATACGCAGTATTTT.

This clonotype was detected a few times. The CDR3 nucleotides are TGTGCCAGCAGTCCCGAGCCCACCTCGGACACCGGGGAGCTGTTTTTT. Translation: CASSPEPTSDTGELFF. The chain uses TRBV6-6 and TRBJ2-2, with D unclear. Trimming pared 5 bases from V and 3 bases from J, leaving 16 bases between. CDR1 is MNHNY, CDR2 SVGAGI, per germline (reference sequence). The CDR3 extends over 16 amino acids.

The V and J genes are TRBV7-9 and TRBJ2-7; D gene uncertain. The CDR3 has 15 amino acids. Per germline, CDR1 SEHNR and CDR2 FQNEAQ (reference sequence). Deletions cut 9 bases from V and 3 bases from J, with 21 bases between. CDR3 DNA sequence: TGTGCCAGAAGTAGAGCAGTGGGTGGGATCTACGAGCAGTACTTC. Encoded protein: CARSRAVGGIYEQYF.

Concerning this clonotype itself: The junction departs from germline at one end; a sequencing error may be responsible. The chain is built from TRBV10-3 and TRBJ1-6; 8 bases map to TRBD1. The CDR3 runs 14 residues. The germline CDR1 and CDR2 sequences are ENHRY and SYGVKD. The CDR3 DNA follows: TGTGCCATCAGCCGCGACAGGGGAGAATCACCTCTCCACTTT. Translation: CAISRDRGESPLHF.

The chain employs TRBV5-1 and TRBJ2-2; 10 bases align to TRBD2. Germline V lookup: CDR1 SGHRS, CDR2 YFSETQ. CDR3 length equals 16 residues. J gave up 1 base and V 2 bases, and 2 bases lay outside the gene matches. CDR3 loop: CASSFRLAGNTGELFF. CDR3 nucleotides: TGCGCCAGCAGCTTTAGACTAGCGGGGAACACCGGGGAGCTGTTTTTT.

As concerns this clonotype: At one boundary the junction diverges from the germline segment, which might be a read error. The chain is built from TRBV12-3 or TRBV12-4 and TRBJ2-2; perhaps TRBD1 as D (6 bases). The CDR3 spans 13 residues. CDR3 nucleotide sequence: TGTGCCAGCAATCCCAGGACAGCCGGGGAGCAGTTTTTT. Translation: CASNPRTAGEQFF.

Concerning this clonotype itself: An end of the junction does not agree with germline; a read error may underlie this. The chain combines TRBV12-3 or TRBV12-4 with TRBJ2-3, with D perhaps matching TRBD1 (5 bases). This CDR3 contains 14 residues. The DNA for the CDR3 is TGTGCCATCAGTTTAGGGCAGGGCACAGATACTCAGTATTTT. Translated: CAISLGQGTDTQYF.